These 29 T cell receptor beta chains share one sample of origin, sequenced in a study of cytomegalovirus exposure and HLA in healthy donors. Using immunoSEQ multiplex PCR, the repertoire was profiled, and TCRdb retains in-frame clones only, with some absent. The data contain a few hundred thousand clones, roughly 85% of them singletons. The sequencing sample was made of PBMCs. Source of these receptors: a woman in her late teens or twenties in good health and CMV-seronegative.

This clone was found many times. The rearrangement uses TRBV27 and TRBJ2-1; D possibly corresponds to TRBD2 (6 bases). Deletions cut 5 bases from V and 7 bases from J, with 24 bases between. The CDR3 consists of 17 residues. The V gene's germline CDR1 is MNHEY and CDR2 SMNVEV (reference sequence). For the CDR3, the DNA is TGTGCCAGCAGTATCGCCGAGAGCGGGCCTAAGAGGAATGAGCAGTTCTTC. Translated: CASSIAESGPKRNEQFF.

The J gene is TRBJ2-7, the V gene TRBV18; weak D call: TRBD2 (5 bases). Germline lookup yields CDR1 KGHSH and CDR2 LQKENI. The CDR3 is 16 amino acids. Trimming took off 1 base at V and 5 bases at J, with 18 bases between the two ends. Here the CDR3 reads CASSPRSTGIWDEQYF. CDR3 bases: TGTGCCAGCTCACCACGATCAACGGGGATTTGGGACGAGCAGTACTTC.

CDR3 DNA sequence: TGTGCCAGCAGGAGAGGGCCCAGCACAGATACGCAGTATTTT. Protein: CASRRGPSTDTQYF. This chain uses TRBV28 with TRBJ2-3, with a tentative D call TRBD2 (5 bases). Trimming took 6 bases from V and 0 from J, leaving 10 bases between them. Germline CDR1 is MDHEN and CDR2 is SYDVKM. This CDR3 has 14 residues.

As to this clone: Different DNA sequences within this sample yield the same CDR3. CDR3 nucleotides: TGTGCCAGCAGCTTATCCAGGGGTTTCTACAATGAGCAGTTCTTC. It translates to CASSLSRGFYNEQFF. The chain links TRBV11-2 to TRBJ2-1; perhaps TRBD1 as D (6 bases). The CDR3 consists of 15 residues. CDR1 and CDR2 (germline): SGHAT, FQNNGV. V was trimmed by 2 bases and J by 3 bases, leaving 11 bases between them.

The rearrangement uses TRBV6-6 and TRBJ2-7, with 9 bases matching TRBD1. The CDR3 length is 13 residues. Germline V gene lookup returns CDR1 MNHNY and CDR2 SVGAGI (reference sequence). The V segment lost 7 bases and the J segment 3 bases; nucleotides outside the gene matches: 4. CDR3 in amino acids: CASKGTGNYEQYF. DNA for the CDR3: TGTGCCAGCAAGGGGACAGGGAACTACGAGCAGTACTTC.

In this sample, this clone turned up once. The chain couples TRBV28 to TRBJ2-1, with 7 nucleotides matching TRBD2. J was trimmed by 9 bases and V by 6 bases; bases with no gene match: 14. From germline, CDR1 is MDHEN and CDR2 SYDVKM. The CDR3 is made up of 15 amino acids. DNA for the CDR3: TGTGCCAGCAGCCCCTCCTGGCGGGAGTACGCTGAGCAGTTCTTC. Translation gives CASSPSWREYAEQFF. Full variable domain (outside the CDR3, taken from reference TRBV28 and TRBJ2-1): DVKVTQSSRYLVKRTGEKVFLECVQDMDHENMFWYRQDPGLGLRLIYFSYDVKMKEKGDIPEGYSVSREKKERFSLILESASTNQTSMYLCASSPSWREYAEQFFGPGTRLTVL.

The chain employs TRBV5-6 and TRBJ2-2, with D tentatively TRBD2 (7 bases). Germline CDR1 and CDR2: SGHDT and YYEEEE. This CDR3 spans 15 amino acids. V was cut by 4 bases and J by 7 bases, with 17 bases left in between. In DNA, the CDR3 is TGTGCCAGCAGCCCGGACGGGGGGCTACTCGGGGAGCTGTTTTTT. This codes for CASSPDGGLLGELFF.

The CDR3 reads CASSQDGPVYNEQFF. The CDR3 region has the DNA TGTGCCAGCAGCCAAGATGGGCCAGTATACAATGAGCAGTTCTTC. The chain recombines TRBV4-2 with TRBJ2-1; D not certain. CDR1 LGHNA and CDR2 YNFKEQ come from the germline V gene. The V gene lost 0 bases and the J gene lost 4 bases, with 10 bases spanning the gap. The CDR3 contains 15 residues.

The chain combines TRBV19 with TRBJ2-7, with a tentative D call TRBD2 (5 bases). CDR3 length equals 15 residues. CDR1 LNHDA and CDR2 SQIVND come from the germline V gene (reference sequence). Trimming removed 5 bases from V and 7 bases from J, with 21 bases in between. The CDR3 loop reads CASSLDLAGVGEQYF. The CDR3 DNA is TGTGCCAGTAGTCTTGACCTGGCGGGTGTGGGGGAGCAGTACTTC.

CDR3 sequence (DNA): TGCGCCAGCAGGCCCGTGAGCTCTGGAAACACCATATATTTT. Residues: CASRPVSSGNTIYF. The V gene is TRBV5-1, the J gene TRBJ1-3; D is unclear. Trimming took off 5 bases at V and 0 bases at J, with 9 bases between the two ends. This CDR3 is built from 14 residues. Per germline, CDR1 SGHRS and CDR2 YFSETQ.

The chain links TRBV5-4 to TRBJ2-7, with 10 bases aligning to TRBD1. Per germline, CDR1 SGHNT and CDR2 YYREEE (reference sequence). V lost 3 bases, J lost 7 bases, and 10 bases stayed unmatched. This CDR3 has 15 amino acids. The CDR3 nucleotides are TGTGCCAGCAGCTCGAAAGGACAGGGGGAATATGAGCAGTACTTC. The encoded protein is CASSSKGQGEYEQYF.

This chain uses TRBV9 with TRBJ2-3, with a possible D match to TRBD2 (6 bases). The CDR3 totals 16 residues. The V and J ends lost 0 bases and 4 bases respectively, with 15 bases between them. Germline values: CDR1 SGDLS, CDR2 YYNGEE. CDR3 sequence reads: CASSVEAGEGADTQYF. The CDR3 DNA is TGTGCCAGCAGCGTAGAAGCGGGTGAGGGCGCAGATACGCAGTATTTT.

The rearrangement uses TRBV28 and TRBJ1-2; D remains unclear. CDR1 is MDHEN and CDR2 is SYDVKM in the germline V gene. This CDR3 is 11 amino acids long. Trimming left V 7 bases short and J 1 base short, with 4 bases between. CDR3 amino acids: CASTSNYGYTF. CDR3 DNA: TGTGCCAGCACGAGTAACTATGGCTACACCTTC.

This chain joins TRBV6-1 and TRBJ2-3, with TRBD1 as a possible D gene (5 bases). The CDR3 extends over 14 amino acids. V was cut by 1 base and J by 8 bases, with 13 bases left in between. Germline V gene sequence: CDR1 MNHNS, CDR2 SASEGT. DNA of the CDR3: TGTGCCAGCAGTGAAGAGGCTTCCAGGGCTACGCAGTATTTT. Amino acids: CASSEEASRATQYF.

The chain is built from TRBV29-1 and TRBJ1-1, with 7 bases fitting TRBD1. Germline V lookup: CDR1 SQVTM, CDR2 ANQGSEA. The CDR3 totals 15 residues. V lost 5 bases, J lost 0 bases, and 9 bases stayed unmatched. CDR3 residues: CSVSGRGAMNTEAFF. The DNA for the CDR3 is TGCAGCGTTTCCGGCAGGGGGGCCATGAACACTGAAGCTTTCTTT.

CDR3 sequence reads: CASSYSGVGGPAFF. CDR3 nucleotides: TGTGCCAGCAGTTACTCGGGGGTAGGGGGCCCAGCTTTCTTT. This sequence joins TRBV6-5 and TRBJ1-1, with TRBD1 matching 7 bases. Germline CDR1 MNHEY, CDR2 SVGAGI. Trimming at V came to 0 bases and at J to 10 bases, leaving 8 bases not matched to a gene. This CDR3 is built from 14 residues.

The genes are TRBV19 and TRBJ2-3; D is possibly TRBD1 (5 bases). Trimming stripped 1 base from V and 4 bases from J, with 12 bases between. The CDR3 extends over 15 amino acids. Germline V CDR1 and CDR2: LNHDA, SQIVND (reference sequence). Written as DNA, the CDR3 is TGTGCCAGTAGTATAGCTGGCCAAGGGGCAGATACGCAGTATTTT. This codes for CASSIAGQGADTQYF. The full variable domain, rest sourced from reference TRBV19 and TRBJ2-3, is DGGITQSPKYLFRKEGQNVTLSCEQNLNHDAMYWYRQDPGQGLRLIYYSQIVNDFQKGDIAEGYSVSREKKESFPLTVTSAQKNPTAFYLCASSIAGQGADTQYFGPGTRLTVL.

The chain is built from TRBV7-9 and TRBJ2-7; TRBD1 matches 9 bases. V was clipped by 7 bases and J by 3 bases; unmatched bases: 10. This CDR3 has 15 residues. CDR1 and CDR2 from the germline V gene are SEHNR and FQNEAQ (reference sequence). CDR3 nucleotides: TGTGCCAGCACCCCCTGGACAGGGGCTGGCTACGAGCAGTACTTC. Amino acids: CASTPWTGAGYEQYF.

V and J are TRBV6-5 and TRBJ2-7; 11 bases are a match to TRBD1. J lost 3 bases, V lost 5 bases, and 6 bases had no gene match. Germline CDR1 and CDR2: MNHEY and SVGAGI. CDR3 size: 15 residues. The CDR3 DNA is TGTGCCAGCAGTACTAGGACAGGGGGCTTCTACGAGCAGTACTTC. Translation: CASSTRTGGFYEQYF.

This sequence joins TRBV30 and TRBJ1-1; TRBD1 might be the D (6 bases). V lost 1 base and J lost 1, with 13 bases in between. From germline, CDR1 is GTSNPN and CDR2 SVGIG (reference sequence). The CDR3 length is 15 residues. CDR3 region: CAWSGQEFRNTEAFF. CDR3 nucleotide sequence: TGTGCCTGGAGTGGACAGGAGTTCAGGAACACTGAAGCTTTCTTT.

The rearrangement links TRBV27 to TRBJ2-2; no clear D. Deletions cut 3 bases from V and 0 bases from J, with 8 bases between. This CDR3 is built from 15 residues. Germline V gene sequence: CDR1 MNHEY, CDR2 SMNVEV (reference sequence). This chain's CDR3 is CASSFFGSNTGELFF. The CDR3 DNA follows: TGTGCCAGCAGTTTCTTCGGTTCGAACACCGGGGAGCTGTTTTTT.

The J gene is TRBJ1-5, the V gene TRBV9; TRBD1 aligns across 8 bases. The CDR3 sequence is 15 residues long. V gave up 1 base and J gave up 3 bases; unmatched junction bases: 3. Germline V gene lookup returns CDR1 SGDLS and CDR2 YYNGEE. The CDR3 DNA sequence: TGTGCCAGCAGCGTACAGGGGGCCGTCAATCAGCCCCAGCATTTT. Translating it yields CASSVQGAVNQPQHF.

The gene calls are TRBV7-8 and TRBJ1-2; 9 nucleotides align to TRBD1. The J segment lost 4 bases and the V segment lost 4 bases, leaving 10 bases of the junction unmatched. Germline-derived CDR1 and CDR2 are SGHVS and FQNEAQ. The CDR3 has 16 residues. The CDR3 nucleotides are TGTGCCAGCAGCTCGAGGGGGACAGGGATTCGCTATGGCTACACCTTC. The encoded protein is CASSSRGTGIRYGYTF.

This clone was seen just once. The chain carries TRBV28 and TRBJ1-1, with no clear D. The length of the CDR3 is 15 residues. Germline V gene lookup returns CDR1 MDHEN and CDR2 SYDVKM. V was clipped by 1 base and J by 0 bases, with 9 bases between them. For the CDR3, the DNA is TGTGCCAGCAGTTTATATGTCAACATGAACACTGAAGCTTTCTTT. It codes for CASSLYVNMNTEAFF.

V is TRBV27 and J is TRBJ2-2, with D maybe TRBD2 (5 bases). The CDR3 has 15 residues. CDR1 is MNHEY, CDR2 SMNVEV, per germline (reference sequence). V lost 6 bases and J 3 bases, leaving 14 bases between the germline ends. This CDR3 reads CASRVRAWDTGELFF. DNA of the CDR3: TGTGCCAGCAGGGTGCGGGCCTGGGACACCGGGGAGCTGTTTTTT.

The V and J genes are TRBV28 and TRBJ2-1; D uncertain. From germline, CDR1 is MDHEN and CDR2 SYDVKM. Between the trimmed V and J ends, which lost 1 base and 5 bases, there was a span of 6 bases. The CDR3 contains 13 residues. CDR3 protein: CASSLLEHNEQFF. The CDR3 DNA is TGTGCCAGCAGTTTATTGGAGCACAATGAGCAGTTCTTC.

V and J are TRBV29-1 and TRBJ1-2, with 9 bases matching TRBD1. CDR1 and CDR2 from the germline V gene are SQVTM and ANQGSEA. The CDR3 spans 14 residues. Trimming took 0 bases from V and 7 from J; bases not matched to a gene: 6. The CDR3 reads CSVEEYSGQGGYTF. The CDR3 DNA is TGCAGCGTTGAAGAGTATTCGGGACAGGGTGGCTACACCTTC.

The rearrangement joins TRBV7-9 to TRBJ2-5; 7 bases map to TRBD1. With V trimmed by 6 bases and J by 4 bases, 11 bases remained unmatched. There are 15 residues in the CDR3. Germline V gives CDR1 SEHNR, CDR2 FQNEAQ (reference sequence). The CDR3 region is CASSQPTGRGETQYF. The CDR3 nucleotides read TGTGCCAGCAGTCAACCGACAGGGCGTGGAGAGACCCAGTACTTC.

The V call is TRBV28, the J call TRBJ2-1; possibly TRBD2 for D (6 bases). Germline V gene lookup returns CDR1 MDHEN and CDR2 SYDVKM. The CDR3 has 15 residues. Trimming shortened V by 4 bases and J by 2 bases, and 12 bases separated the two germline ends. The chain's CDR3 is CASSSAGPPYNEQFF. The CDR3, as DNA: TGTGCCAGCAGTTCCGCGGGGCCGCCCTACAATGAGCAGTTCTTC. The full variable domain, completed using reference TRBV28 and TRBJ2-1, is DVKVTQSSRYLVKRTGEKVFLECVQDMDHENMFWYRQDPGLGLRLIYFSYDVKMKEKGDIPEGYSVSREKKERFSLILESASTNQTSMYLCASSSAGPPYNEQFFGPGTRLTVL.